This entry is about one T cell receptor beta chain. TCRdb re-called the RT-PCR reads with MiXCR, one entry per CDR3 protein. The sample shows approximately 500,000 distinct CDR3 sequences, approximately 24% of them seen only once. The data were obtained in a study of response to subunit inactivated influenza vaccine. These data were likewise used in another study, on T cells expressing NK-cell markers. That report adds: Synthesis of TCR beta cDNA relied on 5'RACE template switching carrying UMIs. One of eight sequenced donors was HCMV-seronegative; the other seven were seropositive. Of CD8+ T cells, roughly 1.0-7.0% belonged to dominant NKG2C+ clonotypes in several donors. In a few donors, dominant clonotypes made up about 28.3-65% of CD3+CD56-NKG2C+ cells.

This sequence was found in a man aged 50 or older who received an inactivated influenza vaccine. The sequencing here drew on CD4+ T cells sorted from PBMCs, taken 11 to 12 days after vaccination.

CDR3 residues: CASSSGTGINEQYF. CDR3 bases: TGTGCCAGCAGCTCCGGGACAGGGATCAACGAGCAGTACTTC. This rearrangement joins TRBV7-9 to TRBJ2-7; 9 bases map to TRBD1. This CDR3 spans 14 amino acids. Germline-derived CDR1 and CDR2 are SEHNR and FQNEAQ (reference sequence). Germline trimming cut 4 bases from V and 5 bases from J; bases unmatched to any gene: 6.